Only one count was recorded for the clone carrying this T cell receptor (beta chain). The data are from a study of shared clonotypes between healthy human individuals. Generated by immunoSEQ multiplex PCR, the TCRdb table keeps only in-frame clones and is missing some. The table has approximately 2.4 million clones, more than 90% seen once; the top ten hold 0.13%. CDR1 and CDR2 (germline): SEHNR, FQNEAQ (reference sequence). The CDR3 has 14 residues. V was cut by 5 bases and J by 2 bases, with 12 bases left in between. Researchers partitioned CD4+ cells into CD45RA+ naive and CD45RA-negative memory subsets.

This clonotype was sampled from a man younger than 35 in good health. Sequencing used naive CD4+ T cells sorted from blood. Subset indicated: CD45RA+ positively selected. The chain is built from TRBV7-9 and TRBJ1-2; D may be TRBD1 (5 bases). The CDR3 sequence: CASSLRDANYGYTF. The CDR3 nucleotides are TGTGCCAGCAGCCTCAGGGACGCAAACTATGGCTACACCTTC. The variable domain in full, with the rest retrieved from reference TRBV7-9 and TRBJ1-2, is DTGVSQNPRHKITKRGQNVTFRCDPISEHNRLYWYRQTLGQGPEFLTYFQNEAQLEKSRLLSDRFSAERPKGSFSTLEIQRTEQGDSAMYLCASSLRDANYGYTFGSGTRLTVV.